This T cell receptor beta chain derives from a study of PD-1 blockade in classical Hodgkin lymphoma. Trimming pared 7 bases from V and 5 bases from J, leaving 6 bases between. The CDR3 contains 10 residues. Germline V gene lookup returns CDR1 SQVTM and CDR2 ANQGSEA. Noted time point: newly diagnosed, previously untreated cHL patient sample. CD4+ T cells were purified from thawed PBMCs by magnetic negative selection. PBMCs representing newly diagnosed, untreated classical Hodgkin lymphoma functioned as the comparison. The repertoire was sequenced with immunoSEQ multiplex PCR; TCRdb's copy has only in-frame clones and lacks some. The table records about 30,000 clones, around 89% of them present only once. The study, taken as a whole, reports: Baseline TCR diversity was reportedly lower in newly diagnosed patients than healthy donors.

Of note for this clone: Its antigen is not identified.

V is TRBV29-1 and J is TRBJ2-1, with D uncertain. The sequence was collected from a human donor with classical Hodgkin lymphoma. The specimen was CD4+ T cells from blood. The CDR3 spells CSGVDNEQFF. The CDR3 nucleotides read TGCAGCGGCGTGGACAATGAGCAGTTCTTC.